This T cell receptor (beta chain) was documented in a study of T cell repertoires in cytomegalovirus infection (dated by TCRdb to the late 2010s). Notes on the research overall: Because public TCR beta signatures pointed to carriage of CMV infection together with the matching HLA type, the HLA type of each donor mattered for the analysis.

The full study reports these points: The ex vivo response was dominated by HLA-C-restricted CMV-specific TCR beta clonotypes, and the single most frequent clonotype in two of eight donors was supplied by these HLA-C-restricted clonotypes. In both this cohort and an independent roughly 360-donor cohort, the cumulative frequency of public TCR beta family members distinguished carriers of CMV infection plus the relevant HLA type.

This clonotype has at least ten counts. The specificity of this receptor is unknown. Per-nucleotide qualities are absent, and no much larger clonotype sits a single base away. Sequencing relied on an Illumina HiSeq 1500. TCRdb redid the processing of the public reads, applying fastp at Q25 and MiXCR, and retained in-frame beta chains. Every distinct CDR3 protein forms one entry, paired with its most common genes and DNA. For this sample the table gives fewer than 300,000 distinct CDR3 sequences, of which under 30% were detected only once. The ten top clones hold approximately 15% of the sample. This clonotype originated in a human donor in good health (CMV status not recorded). Some clones in this sample may be carry-over from other donors' samples. The sequencing sample was made of PBMCs.

The DNA reads TGTGCCAGCAGCATTCGTGGACATTTTATGAACACTGAAGCTTTCTTT. It encodes CASSIRGHFMNTEAFF. The chain is made from TRBV5-6 and TRBJ1-1, and the D gene may be TRBD1, 5 bases matching. Trimming removed 4 bases from V and 0 bases from J, leaving 16 bases between the germline ends. Per the germline V gene, SGHDT is the CDR1 and YYEEEE is the CDR2. There are 16 amino acids in the CDR3, from cysteine to phenylalanine inclusive. Of the read, only the CDR3 DNA is kept; its 48 bases are in frame from base 1. Reference TRBV5-6 and TRBJ1-1 genes cover what lies past the CDR3, so the full variable domain is DAGVTQSPTHLIKTRGQQVTLRCSPKSGHDTVSWYQQALGQGPQFIFQYYEEEERQRGNFPDRFSGHQFPNYSSELNVNALLLGDSALYLCASSIRGHFMNTEAFFGQGTRLTVV.